This passage covers 21 T cell receptor beta chains from one sample sequenced in a study of OX40 agonist ivuxolimab in advanced cancers. Sequencing was performed with immunoSEQ multiplex PCR; in TCRdb, only in-frame clones are kept and a portion is missing. Seen here are over 50,000 clones, 65% to 85% observed once, and the top ten hold less than 5%. The specimen was CD4+ or CD8+ T cells sorted from blood, collected in a trial of the OX40 agonist ivuxolimab. All receptors derive from an adult with an advanced solid tumor such as melanoma, head and neck, liver or kidney cancer.

The J gene is TRBJ1-2, the V gene TRBV14; D remains ambiguous. CDR1 is SGHDN and CDR2 is FVKESK in the germline V gene. Trimming stripped 3 bases from V and 3 bases from J, with 5 bases between. The length of the CDR3 is 12 residues. CDR3 in amino acids: CASSHGDYGYTF. The CDR3, as DNA: TGTGCCAGCAGCCACGGGGACTATGGCTACACCTTC. The whole variable domain, filled in from reference TRBV14 and TRBJ1-2, reads EAGVTQFPSHSVIEKGQTVTLRCDPISGHDNLYWYRRVMGKEIKFLLHFVKESKQDESGMPNNRFLAERTGGTYSTLKVQPAELEDSGVYFCASSHGDYGYTFGSGTRLTVV.

The gene calls are TRBV5-1 and TRBJ1-6, with D hard to call. The CDR3 extends over 14 amino acids. CDR1 is SGHRS, CDR2 YFSETQ, per germline. V lost 5 bases to trimming and J lost 10 bases, with 16 bases between them. CDR3 coding DNA: TGCGCCAGCAGATTAGGAGGGATCGACTCACCCCTCCACTTT. Translating gives CASRLGGIDSPLHF.

The chain uses TRBV11-3 and TRBJ2-7; the D gene is possibly TRBD1 (6 bases). Germline CDR1 reads SGHNT; CDR2 reads YENEEA. Trimming left V 3 bases short and J 3 bases short, with 15 bases between. This CDR3 contains 15 residues. The CDR3 is CASSFSDSKDYEQYF. The CDR3 bases are TGTGCCAGCAGCTTTTCGGACAGCAAAGACTACGAGCAGTACTTC.

The chain has TRBV5-1 and TRBJ2-7; 8 nucleotides agree with TRBD1. Germline V gene lookup returns CDR1 SGHRS and CDR2 YFSETQ. The CDR3 is 16 amino acids. V trimming: 4 bases; J trimming: 3 bases; junction bases outside the gene matches: 12. CDR3 sequence reads: CASSLAGGHSDYEQYF. The CDR3 nucleotides are TGCGCCAGCAGCCTGGCAGGGGGCCATAGCGACTACGAGCAGTACTTC.

The chain combines TRBV5-5 with TRBJ1-5; D not certain. This CDR3 has 15 amino acids. Trimming took 3 bases from V and 0 from J, leaving 10 bases between them. CDR1 SGHKS and CDR2 YYEKEE come from the germline V gene (reference sequence). The CDR3 region has the DNA TGTGCCAGCAGCTCCGGACCGGCTAGCAATCAGCCCCAGCATTTT. This codes for CASSSGPASNQPQHF.

J is TRBJ2-3 and V is TRBV7-9, with 8 positions matching TRBD1. V trimming: 5 bases; J trimming: 5 bases; junction bases outside the gene matches: 6. CDR1 SEHNR and CDR2 FQNEAQ come from the germline V gene (reference sequence). The CDR3 consists of 14 residues. The CDR3 region is CASSPGQALDTQYF. The CDR3 DNA sequence: TGTGCCAGCAGCCCGGGACAGGCCCTAGATACGCAGTATTTT.

This clone has only one observation. This chain links TRBV6-5 with TRBJ1-5; perhaps TRBD1 as D (6 bases). From germline, CDR1 is MNHEY and CDR2 SVGAGI. The length of the CDR3 is 15 residues. V gave up 5 bases and J gave up 4 bases, with 15 bases separating them. The CDR3 region has the DNA TGTGCCAGCAGTCTCCAGACAGGCTTTAATCAGCCCCAGCATTTT. It is translated as CASSLQTGFNQPQHF.

The chain is built from TRBV9 and TRBJ1-3; no reliable D call. Trimming took off 1 base at V and 0 bases at J, with 8 bases between the two ends. This CDR3 is built from 15 residues. Germline V gene lookup returns CDR1 SGDLS and CDR2 YYNGEE. The CDR3 DNA reads as TGTGCCAGCAGCGTAAGGACGGGCTCTGGAAACACCATATATTTT. Protein product: CASSVRTGSGNTIYF.

The rearrangement links TRBV7-3 to TRBJ1-1; D not resolved. This CDR3 has 13 amino acids. Germline CDR1 SGHTA, CDR2 FQGTGA. V lost 5 bases and J lost 3, with 10 bases in between. The CDR3 spells CASSHGRDTEAFF. The DNA of the CDR3 is TGTGCCAGCAGCCATGGTAGGGACACTGAAGCTTTCTTT.

This clone was detected only once. The chain employs TRBV14 and TRBJ2-1; TRBD2 agrees at 7 bases. This CDR3 is built from 18 residues. The V and J ends lost 4 bases and 10 bases, in that order; junction bases with no gene match: 22. CDR1 is SGHDN, CDR2 FVKESK, per germline. The CDR3 reads CASSPIWGGLGASWEQFF. CDR3 DNA sequence: TGTGCCAGCAGCCCCATTTGGGGGGGACTTGGAGCCTCTTGGGAGCAGTTCTTC.

The chain recombines TRBV11-2 with TRBJ2-1, with TRBD2 matching over 8 bases. From germline, CDR1 is SGHAT and CDR2 FQNNGV. The CDR3 covers 16 residues. The ends lost 1 base at V and 4 bases at J; junction bases unmatched: 6. In DNA form, the CDR3 reads TGTGCCAGCAGCTTAGTTAATAGCGGGGCGTACAATGAGCAGTTCTTC. Translation: CASSLVNSGAYNEQFF.

The chain has TRBV18 and TRBJ2-7; 7 positions match TRBD1. The CDR3 has 14 residues. The germline V gene encodes CDR1 KGHSH and CDR2 LQKENI. The junction had 5 bases not matched to a gene; V was cut back by 5 bases and J by 1 base. In DNA form, the CDR3 reads TGTGCCAGCTCAGGGACAGATTCTTCCTACGAGCAGTACTTC. Its translation: CASSGTDSSYEQYF.

This chain uses TRBV2 with TRBJ2-5; TRBD2 might be the D (6 bases). The germline V gene encodes CDR1 SNHLY and CDR2 FYNNEI. V was pared by 4 bases and J by 4 bases, with 7 bases between. This CDR3 comprises 12 residues. The CDR3 protein is CASSVGGETQYF. CDR3 sequence (DNA): TGTGCCAGCAGTGTGGGGGGAGAGACCCAGTACTTC.

This clone was observed a few times. The genes are TRBV4-2 and TRBJ1-5; D is unresolved. The CDR3 runs to 14 residues. Trimming removed 0 bases from V and 7 bases from J, with 10 bases in between. The V gene's germline CDR1 is LGHNA and CDR2 YNFKEQ. The CDR3 nucleotides read TGTGCCAGCAGCCAAGATCTTGGGCGGCAGCCCCAGCATTTT. Its protein product is CASSQDLGRQPQHF.

This clone has a single count. The chain uses TRBV7-2 and TRBJ2-3; 9 bases map to TRBD2. This CDR3 is built from 15 residues. Trimming took 4 bases from V and 4 from J; bases not matched to a gene: 6. CDR1 is SGHTA, CDR2 FQGNSA, per germline. The CDR3 bases are TGTGCCAGCAGCTCCTTCGGCGGGGGGGCAGATACGCAGTATTTT. Translating it yields CASSSFGGGADTQYF.

The rearrangement links TRBV7-6 to TRBJ2-5; D is uncertain. V lost 5 bases, J lost 5 bases, and 15 bases lay in between. The CDR3 is made up of 14 amino acids. Per the germline V gene, CDR1 is SGHVS and CDR2 is FNYEAQ. The CDR3 spells CASSQTYPGETQYF. The CDR3 DNA follows: TGTGCCAGCAGCCAGACGTATCCTGGGGAGACCCAGTACTTC.

This sequence joins TRBV4-1 and TRBJ1-2; tentatively, D is TRBD1 (6 bases). This CDR3 comprises 14 residues. Looked up from germline, CDR1 is MGHRA and CDR2 is YSYEKL. Trimming removed 1 base from V and 4 bases from J, with 10 bases in between. The CDR3 bases are TGCGCCAGCAGCCAAGGGACAGCCTCCTATGGCTACACCTTC. As protein: CASSQGTASYGYTF.

The V and J genes are TRBV9 and TRBJ1-4, with D possibly matching TRBD1 (6 bases). CDR1 is SGDLS, CDR2 YYNGEE, per germline. The V gene lost 3 bases and the J gene lost 3 bases, with 12 bases spanning the gap. The CDR3 loop spans 15 amino acids. This CDR3 is CASSDSGTPNEKLFF. In DNA, the CDR3 is TGTGCCAGCAGCGACTCCGGGACACCTAATGAAAAACTGTTTTTT.

This chain connects TRBV7-9 to TRBJ2-3; TRBD1 matches at 7 bases. V was pared by 5 bases and J by 2 bases, with 13 bases of the junction left unmatched. The CDR3 totals 17 residues. CDR1 and CDR2 from the germline V gene are SEHNR and FQNEAQ (reference sequence). CDR3 sequence reads: CASSPSLGGVFTDTQYF. CDR3 DNA sequence: TGTGCCAGCAGCCCGTCACTAGGGGGCGTTTTCACAGATACGCAGTATTTT.

The chain is built from TRBV6-5 and TRBJ1-6; D might be TRBD1 (5 bases). V was pared by 1 base and J by 9 bases, with 10 bases between. There are 14 residues in the CDR3. Germline V gene data show CDR1 as MNHEY and CDR2 as SVGAGI. The CDR3 protein is CASSYWGNRSPLHF. Written as DNA, the CDR3 is TGTGCCAGCAGTTACTGGGGGAACCGTTCACCCCTCCACTTT.

The J gene is TRBJ2-4, the V gene TRBV5-1; D is uncertain. The ends were cut back, 0 bases at V and 6 bases at J, with 16 bases in the middle. The CDR3 loop spans 16 amino acids. In germline, CDR1 is SGHRS, CDR2 YFSETQ. The CDR3 region has the DNA TGCGCCAGCAGCTTGGGCAGCACCTCACGGAGAAACATTCAGTACTTC. Translating it yields CASSLGSTSRRNIQYF.